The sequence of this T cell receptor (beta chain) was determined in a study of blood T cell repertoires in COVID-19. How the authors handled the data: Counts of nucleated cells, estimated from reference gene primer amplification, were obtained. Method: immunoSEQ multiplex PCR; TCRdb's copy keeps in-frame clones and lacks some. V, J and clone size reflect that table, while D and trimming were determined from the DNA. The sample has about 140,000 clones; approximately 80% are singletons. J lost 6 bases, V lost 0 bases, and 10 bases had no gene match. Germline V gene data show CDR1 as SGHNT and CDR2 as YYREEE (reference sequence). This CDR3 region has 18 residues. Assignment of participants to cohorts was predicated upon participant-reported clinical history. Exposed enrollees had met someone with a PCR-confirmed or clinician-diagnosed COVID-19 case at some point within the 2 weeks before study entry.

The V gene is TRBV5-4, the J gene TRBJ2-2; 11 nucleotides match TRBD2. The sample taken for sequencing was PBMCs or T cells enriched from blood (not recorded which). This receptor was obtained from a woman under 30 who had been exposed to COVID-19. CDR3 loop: CASSLVVLAGVGSGELFF. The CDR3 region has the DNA TGTGCCAGCAGCTTGGTTGTACTAGCGGGAGTCGGGTCCGGGGAGCTGTTTTTT.